The 4 T cell receptor beta chains given below trace back to one sample, sequenced in a study of T cells in Graves' hyperthyroidism and ophthalmopathy (dated by TCRdb to the late 2010s). The method was multiplex PCR. Sequencing instrument: Illumina HiSeq 2000. Amplification of TCR beta CDR3 regions was carried out from RNA transcripts. The TCR CDR3 was subjected to a first round of RT-PCR using the HTBI primer set and the Qiagen OneStep RT-PCR kit. Using fastp trimming at Q25 and MiXCR clonotype assembly, TCRdb reanalyzed the public sequencing data and kept in-frame beta chains. Identical CDR3 protein sequences are pooled into one entry, listed with their most common genes and DNA. This sample lists hundreds of thousands of distinct CDR3 sequences; more than 15% were detected once. The ten largest account for 2.5% to 4% of the sample. Sequencing was carried out using blood. The source is a woman aged 35 to 49 with Graves' ophthalmopathy.

Ten or more counts support this clonotype. The gene calls are TRBV6-1 and TRBJ2-7, with D tentatively TRBD1 or TRBD2 (5 bases each). V shed 7 bases and J shed 3 bases, with 19 bases lying between them. The CDR3 is 15 residues long. CDR1 is MNHNS and CDR2 is SASEGT in the germline V gene. CDR3: CASTRRGTPSYEQYF. CDR3 DNA sequence: TGTGCCAGCACCAGAAGAGGGACCCCCAGCTACGAGCAGTACTTC.

This clonotype showed up just a few times. The chain is built from TRBV30 and TRBJ2-2, with 12 nucleotides matching TRBD2. The CDR3 extends over 15 amino acids. V shed 1 base and J 5 bases; nucleotides not matched to a gene: 2. Germline assignment: CDR1 GTSNPN and CDR2 SVGIG (reference sequence). The CDR3 DNA is TGTGCCTGGAGTGGGCTAGCGGGGGGGACCGGGGAGCTGTTTTTT. Protein: CAWSGLAGGTGELFF.

This clonotype was picked up many times. The chain has TRBV20-1 and TRBJ2-2; D may be TRBD2 (6 bases). CDR1 and CDR2 from the germline V gene are DFQATT and SNEGSKA (reference sequence). The CDR3 is 15 residues long. Trimming cost V 3 bases and J 4 bases, with 15 bases left between them. The DNA of the CDR3 is TGCAGTGCTAGCGGGACTGCCGGTGGCACCGGGGAGCTGTTTTTT. The encoded protein is CSASGTAGGTGELFF.

This clonotype was detected only a few times. The chain combines TRBV27 with TRBJ2-7; D is uncertain. In germline, CDR1 is MNHEY, CDR2 SMNVEV (reference sequence). CDR3 size: 13 residues. Trimming took 3 bases from V and 6 from J, leaving 12 bases between them. The CDR3 DNA reads as TGTGCCAGCAGTTTCCGCAACGGCATCGAGCAGTACTTC. Amino acids: CASSFRNGIEQYF.